Here is one T cell receptor beta chain with its context. What it binds is unknown. The method was immunoSEQ multiplex PCR; TCRdb's version includes in-frame clones alone and lacks a portion of them. The table lists about 200,000 clones, 70% of them singletons. The data stem from a study of cytotoxic CD8 clonotypes in ibrutinib-treated CLL. Study-wide results and limits: Clonality went up at ibrutinib response and then declined back toward baseline at progression. Sampling schedules were unmatched across sustained-remission and progressing patients.

The receptor was derived from a human donor with chronic lymphocytic leukemia. The sequenced sample was PBMCs, obtained after 12 months of ibrutinib treatment.

DNA of the CDR3: TGTGCCAGCAGCTCTACTTACACCGGGGAGCTGTTTTTT. It specifies CASSSTYTGELFF. The chain combines TRBV5-5 with TRBJ2-2; no definite D call. The CDR3 consists of 13 residues. Trimming stripped 3 bases from V and 3 bases from J, with 6 bases between. Germline CDR1 reads SGHKS; CDR2 reads YYEKEE (reference sequence).